Below are 22 T cell receptor beta chains sequenced from a single sample in a study of shared clonotypes between healthy human individuals. Libraries were prepared by immunoSEQ multiplex PCR; TCRdb keeps only in-frame clonotypes and omits some of them. The sample shows hundreds of thousands of clones, roughly three quarters of them seen only once. Sequencing was performed on PBMCs. These receptors all stem from a woman in her forties in good health. Some clones in this sample may be carry-over from other donors' samples.

This clone was recorded once. The chain couples TRBV7-9 to TRBJ2-7, with D unresolved. V gave up 2 bases and J gave up 3 bases, with 14 bases separating them. Germline V gene data show CDR1 as SEHNR and CDR2 as FQNEAQ (reference sequence). The CDR3 has 15 amino acids. The CDR3 region is CASSLISANNYEQYF. The CDR3 bases are TGTGCCAGCAGCTTAATCAGCGCCAACAACTACGAGCAGTACTTC. Variable domain in full (rest from reference TRBV7-9 and TRBJ2-7): DTGVSQNPRHKITKRGQNVTFRCDPISEHNRLYWYRQTLGQGPEFLTYFQNEAQLEKSRLLSDRFSAERPKGSFSTLEIQRTEQGDSAMYLCASSLISANNYEQYFGPGTRLTVT.

The chain uses TRBV2 and TRBJ1-2, with unresolved D. Looked up from germline, CDR1 is SNHLY and CDR2 is FYNNEI. CDR3 length equals 14 residues. V was shortened by 0 bases and J by 4 bases, with 9 bases between the two germline ends. The CDR3 reads CASSEARGLYGYTF. Here the CDR3 DNA reads TGTGCCAGCAGTGAAGCTCGGGGTCTCTATGGCTACACCTTC.

This clone has only one observation. The gene calls are TRBV6-6 and TRBJ2-7, with 8 bases fitting TRBD2. CDR3 length equals 16 residues. The junction had 11 bases not matched to a gene; V was cut back by 6 bases and J by 1 base. Germline values: CDR1 MNHNY, CDR2 SVGAGI (reference sequence). The CDR3 DNA sequence: TGTGCCAGCAGGACTAGCGAGTGGGGGGGGTCCTACGAGCAGTACTTC. Residues: CASRTSEWGGSYEQYF.

This clone was counted a few times. It differs at one base from a far larger clone, so likely a read error. Other DNA sequences in the sample encode the same CDR3. The rearrangement links TRBV4-2 to TRBJ2-6; 7 bases align to TRBD1. Germline V gene lookup returns CDR1 LGHNA and CDR2 YNFKEQ. The CDR3 sequence is 18 residues long. The CDR3 region has the DNA TGTGCCAGCAGCGTACCGGGACAGCTTTCCTCTGGGGCCAACGTTCTGACTTTC. As protein: CASSVPGQLSSGANVLTF.

As to this clone: The likely explanation is a read error, given a far larger clone one base away. This same CDR3 is encoded by further DNA sequences in the sample. J is TRBJ1-5 and V is TRBV6-1; 10 bases line up with TRBD1. Unmatched junction bases numbered 4, after V lost 9 bases and J lost 2 bases. This CDR3 spans 14 amino acids. Germline CDR1 reads MNHNS; CDR2 reads SASEGT. In nucleotides, the CDR3 is TGTGCCAGTAGACAGGGGGCTGGCAATCAGCCCCAGCATTTT. The encoded protein is CASRQGAGNQPQHF.

This clone was counted a few times. This rearrangement joins TRBV5-4 to TRBJ1-1; 8 bases are a match to TRBD1. This CDR3 is built from 14 residues. Germline lookup yields CDR1 SGHNT and CDR2 YYREEE (reference sequence). Trimming at V came to 4 bases and at J to 5 bases, leaving 7 bases not matched to a gene. In nucleotides, the CDR3 is TGTGCCAGCAGCCCCCGACAGGGGCTAACTGAAGCTTTCTTT. It codes for CASSPRQGLTEAFF.

The genes are TRBV7-2 and TRBJ1-2, with D perhaps matching TRBD1 (5 bases). V was pared by 3 bases and J by 4 bases, with 9 bases between. Per germline, CDR1 SGHTA and CDR2 FQGNSA. The CDR3 loop spans 13 amino acids. Here the CDR3 reads CASSFAGTYGYTF. CDR3 sequence (DNA): TGTGCCAGCAGCTTTGCAGGGACCTATGGCTACACCTTC.

J is TRBJ2-2 and V is TRBV27; 13 bases are shared with TRBD2. From germline, CDR1 is MNHEY and CDR2 SMNVEV (reference sequence). Trimming took 4 bases from V and 2 from J; bases not matched to a gene: 7. The CDR3 is 18 amino acids. In nucleotides, the CDR3 is TGTGCCAGCAGTTCCAGACTAGCGGGAGGTATAAACACCGGGGAGCTGTTTTTT. This encodes CASSSRLAGGINTGELFF.

This clone was picked up a small number of times. CDR3 in amino acids: CSVWTSGRGEQYF. The CDR3 nucleotides are TGCAGCGTATGGACTAGCGGGAGGGGCGAGCAGTACTTC. The chain couples TRBV29-1 to TRBJ2-7; 15 bases map to TRBD2. Trimming at V came to 6 bases and at J to 6 bases, leaving 3 bases not matched to a gene. Germline CDR1 SQVTM, CDR2 ANQGSEA. The CDR3 is 13 amino acids.

This chain connects TRBV19 to TRBJ2-7; no definite D call. Germline-derived CDR1 and CDR2 are LNHDA and SQIVND (reference sequence). The CDR3 covers 13 residues. Trimming stripped 10 bases from V and 2 bases from J, with 15 bases between. CDR3 amino acids: CATREDATYEQYF. In nucleotides, the CDR3 is TGTGCCACTAGAGAGGACGCAACCTACGAGCAGTACTTC.

The count of this clone is one. The V and J genes are TRBV27 and TRBJ2-2; TRBD2 aligns across 9 bases. The germline CDR1 and CDR2 sequences are MNHEY and SMNVEV (reference sequence). V gave up 6 bases and J gave up 6 bases; unmatched junction bases: 11. CDR3 length equals 16 residues. CDR3: CASSLKGLAGAGELFF. DNA for the CDR3: TGTGCCAGCAGCCTCAAGGGACTAGCTGGCGCCGGGGAGCTGTTTTTT.

The CDR3, as DNA: TGTGCCAGCAGCTTAAGGCGGGAGACCGGGGAGCTGTTTTTT. It codes for CASSLRRETGELFF. The chain has TRBV7-2 and TRBJ2-2; 7 nucleotides match TRBD2. The CDR3 sequence is 14 residues long. V dropped 2 bases and J dropped 5; count of bases not matched to a gene: 2. Germline V gives CDR1 SGHTA, CDR2 FQGNSA.

This chain connects TRBV18 to TRBJ2-5, with 7 bases that match TRBD1. Gene TRBJ2-7 matches the end of the DNA better, so the J call may be wrong. Germline V gene data show CDR1 as KGHSH and CDR2 as LQKENI. CDR3 length: 16 amino acids. CDR3: CASSSEGRQGDYEQYF. The CDR3 coding sequence is TGTGCCAGCTCATCCGAGGGTAGGCAGGGGGACTACGAGCAGTACTTC.

This clone was recorded a few times. V is TRBV10-2 and J is TRBJ2-3; 9 bases match TRBD2. CDR3 length: 15 residues. Germline V gene data show CDR1 as WSHSY and CDR2 as SAAADI. The J segment lost 8 bases and the V segment lost 3 bases, leaving 9 bases of the junction unmatched. The CDR3 bases are TGCGCCAGCAGTGATTGGCTGCGGGAGGGCCCTACGCAGTATTTT. It specifies CASSDWLREGPTQYF.

The genes are TRBV30 and TRBJ2-3; 10 bases line up with TRBD1. Trimming took 4 bases from V and 3 from J; bases not matched to a gene: 13. The germline V gene has CDR1 GTSNPN and CDR2 SVGIG (reference sequence). This CDR3 spans 17 amino acids. The DNA for the CDR3 is TGTGCCTGGAATATCCCCCACGGGACAGGGGTTACAGATACGCAGTATTTT. This translates into CAWNIPHGTGVTDTQYF.

The V and J genes are TRBV2 and TRBJ2-2; possibly TRBD1 for D (5 bases). Germline assignment: CDR1 SNHLY and CDR2 FYNNEI. Trimming removed 6 bases at V and 1 base at J, with 12 bases between. The CDR3 loop spans 15 amino acids. The CDR3 DNA reads TGTGCCAGCAGGGCTAAAACAGGGAACACCGGGGAGCTGTTTTTT. This translates into CASRAKTGNTGELFF.

This rearrangement joins TRBV6-1 to TRBJ1-5; perhaps TRBD1 as D (6 bases). The germline V gene encodes CDR1 MNHNS and CDR2 SASEGT. The CDR3 is 18 residues long. V dropped 2 bases and J dropped 2 bases, with 19 bases sitting between them. The CDR3 coding sequence is TGTGCCAGCAGTGAACCAGGGTCCAGGGGTTCGGGCAATCAGCCCCAGCATTTT. This gives the protein CASSEPGSRGSGNQPQHF.

The V call is TRBV5-5, the J call TRBJ2-5, with D perhaps matching TRBD2 (6 bases). The V and J ends lost 5 bases and 5 bases respectively, with 13 bases between them. The germline V gene has CDR1 SGHKS and CDR2 YYEKEE (reference sequence). The CDR3 consists of 13 residues. The CDR3 loop is CASRLSGSETQYF. Here the CDR3 DNA reads TGTGCCAGCAGACTCAGCGGGTCGGAGACCCAGTACTTC.

The gene calls are TRBV20-1 and TRBJ1-4; a weak D match, TRBD1 (5 bases). Trimming removed 6 bases at V and 10 bases at J, with 12 bases between. The CDR3 has 11 residues. Per the germline V gene, CDR1 is DFQATT and CDR2 is SNEGSKA (reference sequence). CDR3 amino acids: CSADLGGKLFF. The CDR3 DNA is TGCAGTGCGGACCTGGGGGGAAAACTGTTTTTT.

This chain joins TRBV27 and TRBJ2-1; 9 bases align to TRBD2. Germline trimming cut 8 bases from V and 1 base from J; bases unmatched to any gene: 0. CDR1 MNHEY and CDR2 SMNVEV come from the germline V gene (reference sequence). This CDR3 spans 13 amino acids. The CDR3 protein is CASAGGSYNEQFF. Written as DNA, the CDR3 is TGTGCCAGCGCGGGAGGGTCCTACAATGAGCAGTTCTTC.

Turning to this clone: One base away lies a much larger clone, so this may be a sequencing read error. The chain links TRBV7-3 to TRBJ2-5; 13 bases line up with TRBD2. The CDR3 extends over 15 amino acids. Germline V lookup: CDR1 SGHTA, CDR2 FQGTGA. The CDR3: CASSPGLAGLETRYF. The CDR3 DNA reads as TGTGCCAGCAGCCCGGGACTAGCGGGACTAGAGACCCGGTACTTC.

As to this clone: Distinct nucleotide sequences in the sample also encode this CDR3. The chain carries TRBV9 and TRBJ2-5, with unresolved D. V was shortened by 0 bases and J by 5 bases, with 5 bases between the two germline ends. Germline CDR1 reads SGDLS; CDR2 reads YYNGEE. The CDR3 covers 12 residues. In nucleotides, the CDR3 is TGTGCCAGCAGCGTAGGTGGGGAGACCCAGTACTTC. Translated, it gives CASSVGGETQYF.